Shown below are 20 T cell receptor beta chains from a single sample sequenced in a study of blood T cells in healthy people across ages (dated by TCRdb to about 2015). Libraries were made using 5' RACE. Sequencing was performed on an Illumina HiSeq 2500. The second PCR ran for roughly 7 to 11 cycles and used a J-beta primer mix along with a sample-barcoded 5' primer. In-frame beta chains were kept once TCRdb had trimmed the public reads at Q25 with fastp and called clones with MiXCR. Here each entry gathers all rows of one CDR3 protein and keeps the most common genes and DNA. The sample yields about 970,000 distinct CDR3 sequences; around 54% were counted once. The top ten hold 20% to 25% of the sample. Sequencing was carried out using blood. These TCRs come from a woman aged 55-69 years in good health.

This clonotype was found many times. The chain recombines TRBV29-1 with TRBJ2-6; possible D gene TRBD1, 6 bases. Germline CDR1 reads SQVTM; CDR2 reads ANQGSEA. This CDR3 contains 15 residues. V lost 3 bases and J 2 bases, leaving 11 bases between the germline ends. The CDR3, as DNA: TGCAGCGTTGATCCACAGGGTACTGGGGCCAACGTCCTGACTTTC. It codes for CSVDPQGTGANVLTF.

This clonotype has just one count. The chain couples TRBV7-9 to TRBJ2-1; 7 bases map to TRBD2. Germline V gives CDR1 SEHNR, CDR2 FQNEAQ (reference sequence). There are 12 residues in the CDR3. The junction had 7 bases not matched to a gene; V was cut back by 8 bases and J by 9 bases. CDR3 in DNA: TGTGCCAGCGCGGCGGGAGTTTTTGAGCAGTTCTTC. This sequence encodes CASAAGVFEQFF.

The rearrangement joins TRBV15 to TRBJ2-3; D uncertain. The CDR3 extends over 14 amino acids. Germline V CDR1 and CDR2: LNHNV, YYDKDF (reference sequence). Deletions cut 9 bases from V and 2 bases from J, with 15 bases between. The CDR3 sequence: CATKGGSYTDTQYF. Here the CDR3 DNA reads TGTGCCACGAAGGGCGGATCCTACACAGATACGCAGTATTTT.

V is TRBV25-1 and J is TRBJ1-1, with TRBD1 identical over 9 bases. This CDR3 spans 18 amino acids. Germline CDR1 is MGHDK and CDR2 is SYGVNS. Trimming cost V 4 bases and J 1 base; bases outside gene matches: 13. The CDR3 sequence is CASSALGQGMRGNTEAFF. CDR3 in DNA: TGTGCCAGCAGTGCACTAGGACAGGGGATGAGGGGGAACACTGAAGCTTTCTTT. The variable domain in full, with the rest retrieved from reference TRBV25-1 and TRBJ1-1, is EADIYQTPRYLVIGTGKKITLECSQTMGHDKMYWYQQDPGMELHLIHYSYGVNSTEKGDLSSESTVSRIRTEHFPLTLESARPSHTSQYLCASSALGQGMRGNTEAFFGQGTRLTVV.

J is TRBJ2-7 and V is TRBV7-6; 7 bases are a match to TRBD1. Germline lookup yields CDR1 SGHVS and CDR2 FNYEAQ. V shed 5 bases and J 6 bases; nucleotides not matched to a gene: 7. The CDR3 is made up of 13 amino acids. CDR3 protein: CASSKNRGGEQYF. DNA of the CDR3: TGTGCCAGCAGCAAGAACAGGGGTGGCGAGCAGTACTTC.

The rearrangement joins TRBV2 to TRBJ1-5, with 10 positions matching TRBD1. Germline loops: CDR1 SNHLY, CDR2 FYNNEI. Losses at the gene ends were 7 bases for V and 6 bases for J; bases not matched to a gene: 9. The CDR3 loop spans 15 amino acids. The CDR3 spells CASIPGTGVGQPQHF. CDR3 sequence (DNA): TGTGCCAGCATCCCCGGGACAGGGGTCGGTCAGCCCCAGCATTTT.

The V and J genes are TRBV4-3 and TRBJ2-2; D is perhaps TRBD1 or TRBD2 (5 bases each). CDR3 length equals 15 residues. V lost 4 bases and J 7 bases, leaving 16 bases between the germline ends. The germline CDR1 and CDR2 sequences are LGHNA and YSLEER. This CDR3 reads CASSREGRADGELFF. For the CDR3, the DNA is TGCGCCAGCAGCCGAGAGGGCAGGGCAGACGGGGAGCTGTTTTTT.

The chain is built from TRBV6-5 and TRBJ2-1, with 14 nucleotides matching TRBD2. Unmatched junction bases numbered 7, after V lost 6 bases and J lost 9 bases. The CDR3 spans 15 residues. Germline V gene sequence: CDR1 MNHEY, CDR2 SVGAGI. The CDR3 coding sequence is TGTGCCAGCAGCTGGACTAGCGGGAGGAGGGGTGAGCAGTTCTTC. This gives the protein CASSWTSGRRGEQFF.

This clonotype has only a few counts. CDR3 sequence: CASSPQTGRVQETQYF. The DNA for the CDR3 is TGCGCCAGCAGCCCCCAAACGGGACGGGTACAAGAGACCCAGTACTTC. This chain joins TRBV4-1 and TRBJ2-5; D is possibly TRBD1 or TRBD2 (5 bases each). CDR3 length equals 16 residues. Germline lookup yields CDR1 MGHRA and CDR2 YSYEKL. V lost 4 bases to trimming and J lost 2 bases, with 17 bases between them.

The CDR3 here is CASSFWGTTSTDTQYF. The CDR3 bases are TGTGCCAGCAGCTTCTGGGGGACCACTAGCACAGATACGCAGTATTTT. The chain carries TRBV7-8 and TRBJ2-3, with D perhaps given as TRBD1 or TRBD2 (5 bases each). The V gene's germline CDR1 is SGHVS and CDR2 FQNEAQ. This CDR3 has 16 amino acids. Trimming removed 3 bases at V and 0 bases at J, with 13 bases between.

DNA for the CDR3: TGTGCCAGCAGCTATTCATTGGCCGGGGAGCTGTTTTTT. Amino acid sequence: CASSYSLAGELFF. This chain joins TRBV3-1 and TRBJ2-2, with unresolved D. Trimming removed 5 bases from V and 6 bases from J, with 10 bases in between. Germline CDR1 is LGHDT and CDR2 is YNNKEL (reference sequence). The CDR3 consists of 13 residues.

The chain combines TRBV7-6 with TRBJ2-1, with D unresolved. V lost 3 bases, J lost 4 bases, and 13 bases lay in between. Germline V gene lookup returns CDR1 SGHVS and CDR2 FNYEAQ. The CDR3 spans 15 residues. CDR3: CASSLTPGLYNEQFF. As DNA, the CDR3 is TGTGCCAGCAGCTTGACCCCCGGGCTATACAATGAGCAGTTCTTC. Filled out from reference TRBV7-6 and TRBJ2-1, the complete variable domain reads GAGVSQSPRYKVTKRGQDVALRCDPISGHVSLYWYRQALGQGPEFLTYFNYEAQQDKSGLPNDRFSAERPEGSISTLTIQRTEQRDSAMYRCASSLTPGLYNEQFFGPGTRLTVL.

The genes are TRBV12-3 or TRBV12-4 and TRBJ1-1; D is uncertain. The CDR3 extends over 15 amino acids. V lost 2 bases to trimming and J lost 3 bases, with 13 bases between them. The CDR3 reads CASSLSYGGDTEAFF. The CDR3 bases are TGTGCCAGCAGTTTATCATACGGTGGGGACACTGAAGCTTTCTTT.

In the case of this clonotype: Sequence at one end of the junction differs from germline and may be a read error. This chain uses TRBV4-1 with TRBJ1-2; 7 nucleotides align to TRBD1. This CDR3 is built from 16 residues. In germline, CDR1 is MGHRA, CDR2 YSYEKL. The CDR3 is CAGSRSPTGMNRGYTF. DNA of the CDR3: TGCGCCGGCAGCCGGTCCCCGACAGGGATGAATCGTGGCTACACCTTC.

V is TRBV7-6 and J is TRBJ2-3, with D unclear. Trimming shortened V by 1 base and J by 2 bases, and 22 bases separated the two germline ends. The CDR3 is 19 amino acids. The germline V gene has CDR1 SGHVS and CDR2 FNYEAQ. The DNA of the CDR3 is TGTGCCAGCAGCTTAGTTTACCGATCCCTAAAAAAAACCACAGATACGCAGTATTTT. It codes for CASSLVYRSLKKTTDTQYF. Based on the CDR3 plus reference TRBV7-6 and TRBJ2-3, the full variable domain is GAGVSQSPRYKVTKRGQDVALRCDPISGHVSLYWYRQALGQGPEFLTYFNYEAQQDKSGLPNDRFSAERPEGSISTLTIQRTEQRDSAMYRCASSLVYRSLKKTTDTQYFGPGTRLTVL.

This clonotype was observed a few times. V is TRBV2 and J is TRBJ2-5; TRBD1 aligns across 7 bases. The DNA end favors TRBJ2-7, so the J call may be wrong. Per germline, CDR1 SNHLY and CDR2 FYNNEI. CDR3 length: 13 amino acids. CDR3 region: CASSGTGAHEQYF. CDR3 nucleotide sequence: TGTGCCAGCAGTGGAACAGGGGCCCACGAGCAGTACTTC.

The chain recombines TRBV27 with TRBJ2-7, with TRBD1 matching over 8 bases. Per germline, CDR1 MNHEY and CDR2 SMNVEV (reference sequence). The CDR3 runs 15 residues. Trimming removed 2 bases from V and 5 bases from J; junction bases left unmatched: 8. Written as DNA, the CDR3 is TGTGCCAGCAGTTTACTAGCAGGGGGCCGGAACGAGCAGTACTTC. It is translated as CASSLLAGGRNEQYF.

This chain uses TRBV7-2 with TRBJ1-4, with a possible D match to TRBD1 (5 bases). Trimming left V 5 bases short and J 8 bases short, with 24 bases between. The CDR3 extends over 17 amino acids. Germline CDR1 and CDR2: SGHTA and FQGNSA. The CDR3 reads CASSLVQGERGGEKLFF. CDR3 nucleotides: TGTGCCAGCAGCCTCGTTCAAGGGGAAAGGGGTGGGGAAAAACTGTTTTTT.

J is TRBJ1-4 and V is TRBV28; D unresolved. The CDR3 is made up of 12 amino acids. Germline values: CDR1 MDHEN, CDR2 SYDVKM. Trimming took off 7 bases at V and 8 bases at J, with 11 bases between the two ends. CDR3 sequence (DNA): TGTGCCAGCACCTCTCGGAGGGAAAAACTGTTTTTT. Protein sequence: CASTSRREKLFF.

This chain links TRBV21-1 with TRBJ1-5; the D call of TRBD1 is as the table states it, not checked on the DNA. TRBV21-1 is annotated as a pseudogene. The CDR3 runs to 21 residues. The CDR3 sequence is CASSTNTEIIRTGGCNQPQHF. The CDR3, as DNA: TGTGCCAGCAGCACGAACACAGAAATAATTAGGACAGGGGGGTGCAATCAGCCCCAGCATTTT.